This record covers a single T cell receptor beta chain. Its antigen is as yet unknown. Trimming removed 6 bases from V and 9 bases from J; junction bases left unmatched: 7. Germline V CDR1 and CDR2: SGHTA, FQGNSA. The CDR3 spans 13 residues. The data originate from a study of regulatory T cells in long-lasting Graves disease. To make TCR beta libraries, researchers used iRepertoire HTBI primers and Arm-PCR of CDR3 regions. TCRdb redid the calling of the multiplex PCR reads with MiXCR, one entry per CDR3 protein. The sample contains 430,000 or so distinct CDR3 sequences, roughly 23% of which appear only once. Overall study findings and caveats: Compared with new cases, persistent Graves' patients showed reduced TCR diversity.

The sample's time point: persistent/refractory GD, antithyroid drugs over 5 years with positive TRAb. PBMC RNA served as the TCR library source. Collection of peripheral blood (about 8.8 milliliters) was done using EDTA tubes. This chain uses TRBV7-2 with TRBJ2-1, with TRBD2 identical over 8 bases. Source: peripheral blood mononuclear cells (PBMCs), taken when the disease was refractory, from a patient treated with antithyroid drugs. The sequence came from a female donor with Graves disease. The DNA for the CDR3 is TGTGCCAGCAGAGATGCGGGAGGTGGTGAGCAGTTCTTC. Amino acid sequence: CASRDAGGGEQFF.